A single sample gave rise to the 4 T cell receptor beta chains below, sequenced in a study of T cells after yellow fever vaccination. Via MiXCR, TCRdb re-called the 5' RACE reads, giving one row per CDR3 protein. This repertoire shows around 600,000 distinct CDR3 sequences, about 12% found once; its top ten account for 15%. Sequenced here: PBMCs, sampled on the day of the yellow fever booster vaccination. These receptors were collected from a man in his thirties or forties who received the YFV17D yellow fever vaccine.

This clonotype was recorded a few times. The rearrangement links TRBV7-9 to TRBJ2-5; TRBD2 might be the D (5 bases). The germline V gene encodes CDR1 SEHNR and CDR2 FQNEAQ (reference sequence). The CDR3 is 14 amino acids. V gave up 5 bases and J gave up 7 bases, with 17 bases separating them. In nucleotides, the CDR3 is TGTGCCAGCAGCCTGCGGGCGGCCGACGGGACCCAGTACTTC. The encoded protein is CASSLRAADGTQYF.

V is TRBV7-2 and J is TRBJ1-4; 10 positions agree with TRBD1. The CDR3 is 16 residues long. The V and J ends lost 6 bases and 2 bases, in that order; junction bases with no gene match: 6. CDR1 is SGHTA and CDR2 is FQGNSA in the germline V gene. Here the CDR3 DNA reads TGTGCCAGCAGTCCCGGGACAGGGGCTACTAATGAAAAACTGTTTTTT. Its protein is CASSPGTGATNEKLFF.

The CDR3 spells CASSIVNGNTIYF. In DNA form, the CDR3 reads TGTGCCAGTAGTATAGTAAATGGAAACACCATATATTTT. This chain joins TRBV19 and TRBJ1-3; D gene uncertain. The CDR3 contains 13 residues. V was clipped by 1 base and J by 3 bases, with 4 bases between them. Germline V gene lookup returns CDR1 LNHDA and CDR2 SQIVND (reference sequence). The entire variable domain, with the rest obtained from reference TRBV19 and TRBJ1-3, is as follows: DGGITQSPKYLFRKEGQNVTLSCEQNLNHDAMYWYRQDPGQGLRLIYYSQIVNDFQKGDIAEGYSVSREKKESFPLTVTSAQKNPTAFYLCASSIVNGNTIYFGEGSWLTVV.

The CDR3 bases are TGTGCCACCAGCAAGGCCCTCGACAGGAACTATGGCTACACCTTC. Translation: CATSKALDRNYGYTF. The V call is TRBV15, the J call TRBJ1-2; perhaps TRBD1 as D (6 bases). This CDR3 spans 15 amino acids. The germline gives CDR1 LNHNV, CDR2 YYDKDF (reference sequence). V was pared by 4 bases and J by 2 bases, with 14 bases between.